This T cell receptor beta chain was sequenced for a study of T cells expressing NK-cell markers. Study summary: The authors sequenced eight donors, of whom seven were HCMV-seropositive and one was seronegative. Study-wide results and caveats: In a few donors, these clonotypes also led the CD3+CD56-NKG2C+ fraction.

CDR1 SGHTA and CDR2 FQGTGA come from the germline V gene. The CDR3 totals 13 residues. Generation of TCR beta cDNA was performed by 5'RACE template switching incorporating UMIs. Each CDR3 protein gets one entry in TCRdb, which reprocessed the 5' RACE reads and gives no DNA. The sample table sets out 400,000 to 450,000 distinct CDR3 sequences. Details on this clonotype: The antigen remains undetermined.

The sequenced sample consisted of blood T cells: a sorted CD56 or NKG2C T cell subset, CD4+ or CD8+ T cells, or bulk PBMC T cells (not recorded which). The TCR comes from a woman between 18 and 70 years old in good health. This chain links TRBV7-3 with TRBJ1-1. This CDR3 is CASRRSRDTEAFF.